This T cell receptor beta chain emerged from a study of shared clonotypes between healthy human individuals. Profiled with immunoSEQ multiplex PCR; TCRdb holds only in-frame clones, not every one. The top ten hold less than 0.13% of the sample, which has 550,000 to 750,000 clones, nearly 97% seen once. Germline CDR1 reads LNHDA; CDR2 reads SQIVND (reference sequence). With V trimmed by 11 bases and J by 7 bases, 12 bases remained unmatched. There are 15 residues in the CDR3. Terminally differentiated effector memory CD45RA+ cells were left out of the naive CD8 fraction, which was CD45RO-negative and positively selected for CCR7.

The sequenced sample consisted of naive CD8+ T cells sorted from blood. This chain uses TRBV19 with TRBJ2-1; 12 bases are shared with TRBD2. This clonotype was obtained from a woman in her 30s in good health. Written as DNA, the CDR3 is TGTGCCGCCGCCAGCGGACTAGCGGGAAGGAATGAGCAGTTCTTC. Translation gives CAAASGLAGRNEQFF.